Detailed here is one TCR beta chain. The antigen remains unidentified. Template material for amplifying TCR beta CDR3 regions consisted of RNA transcripts. Using the HTBI primer set, a first-round RT-PCR was run on the TCR CDR3. TCRdb passed the multiplex PCR reads through MiXCR, listing each CDR3 protein once. The table lists around 300,000 distinct CDR3 sequences, approximately 23% of them singletons. Diagnoses were established using clinical symptoms, serum thyroxine and TRAb, thyroid ultrasound and orbital computed tomography. V trimming: 7 bases; J trimming: 4 bases; junction bases outside the gene matches: 7. Germline V gene lookup returns CDR1 SGHTA and CDR2 FQGTGA. This CDR3 is built from 14 residues. The data are from a study of T cells in Graves' hyperthyroidism and ophthalmopathy. Study in general: At initial diagnosis, before any treatment had begun, peripheral blood was obtained. Study-wide findings and caveats: A median around 5.9 months before onset, the model predicted ophthalmopathy. Most thyroid clonotypes with frequency above 0.001 were detected in blood.

Input material: blood. The sequence was collected from a man between 25 and 39 years old with Graves' ophthalmopathy. The V gene is TRBV7-3, the J gene TRBJ2-3; 8 bases match TRBD1. DNA of the CDR3: TGTGCCAGCAACCAGGGGGCCCGGGCAGATACGCAGTATTTT. This gives the protein CASNQGARADTQYF.